This passage covers 3 T cell receptor beta chains from one sample sequenced in a study of CD8+ T cells in alopecia areata. cDNA reverse transcribed from extracted RNA served as the sequencing template. This table comes from immunoSEQ multiplex PCR, and its TCRdb copy is limited to in-frame clones, with some not included. The table has 200,000 to 250,000 clones, roughly two thirds seen once; the top ten hold around 1.2%. Sample: CD4+ T cells sorted from blood, taken at week 0. The receptors originated from a human donor with alopecia areata.

The chain uses TRBV9 and TRBJ2-7, with D perhaps TRBD1 (5 bases). V was pared by 0 bases and J by 2 bases, with 9 bases between. The V gene's germline CDR1 is SGDLS and CDR2 YYNGEE. The CDR3 has 14 amino acids. CDR3 in amino acids: CASSVDQGPYEQYF. The CDR3 DNA reads as TGTGCCAGCAGCGTAGATCAGGGTCCCTACGAGCAGTACTTC.

This clone was seen once. V and J are TRBV15 and TRBJ2-1, with D perhaps TRBD2 (5 bases). This CDR3 region has 14 residues. The germline V gene has CDR1 LNHNV and CDR2 YYDKDF (reference sequence). Trimming cost V 4 bases and J 12 bases, with 19 bases left between them. CDR3 nucleotide sequence: TGTGCCACCAGCACGGACGTCGGGGTTAAGGGGCAGTTCTTC. This sequence encodes CATSTDVGVKGQFF. Filled out from reference TRBV15 and TRBJ2-1, the complete variable domain reads DAMVIQNPRYQVTQFGKPVTLSCSQTLNHNVMYWYQQKSSQAPKLLFHYYDKDFNNEADTPDNFQSRRPNTSFCFLDIRSPGLGDTAMYLCATSTDVGVKGQFFGPGTRLTVL.

The chain has TRBV29-1 and TRBJ2-5, with D perhaps TRBD2 (7 bases). Germline V gene data show CDR1 as SQVTM and CDR2 as ANQGSEA. V was clipped by 4 bases and J by 7 bases, with 13 bases between them. This CDR3 has 12 amino acids. The CDR3 reads CSVVGGAGTQYF. DNA of the CDR3: TGCAGCGTTGTGGGGGGGGCCGGGACCCAGTACTTC.